Presented here are 28 T cell receptor beta chains from one specimen sequenced in a study of cytomegalovirus exposure and HLA in healthy donors (TCRdb year 2017). Receptor libraries were prepared by the immunoSEQ multiplex PCR assay. For the multiplex PCR, a mixture combining 60 forward primers for TCR Vbeta segments and 13 reverse primers for TCR Jbeta segments was used. The clones in this table, taken by TCRdb from immuneACCESS, are in-frame only. Not every clone is retained; where verified, under half of the shortfall comes from an unresolved V gene, and the cause of the rest is unknown. This sample is represented by about 140,000 clones; approximately 61% of them were singletons. The top ten hold around 2.5% of the sample. Sequencing was done on a sample of PBMCs. Receptor source: a woman between 40 and 50 years old in good health and CMV-seronegative.

The sample holds a few counts of this clone. V and J are TRBV4-1 and TRBJ1-2; tentatively, D is TRBD1 (6 bases). CDR3 length equals 13 residues. Germline V gene lookup returns CDR1 MGHRA and CDR2 YSYEKL. Trimming removed 0 bases from V and 6 bases from J, with 8 bases in between. The CDR3 nucleotides read TGCGCCAGCAGCCAAGATTGGACAGATGGCTACACCTTC. Its translation: CASSQDWTDGYTF.

This sequence joins TRBV15 and TRBJ2-1; TRBD2 aligns across 9 bases. Germline V gene lookup returns CDR1 LNHNV and CDR2 YYDKDF (reference sequence). J was trimmed by 3 bases and V by 0 bases; bases with no gene match: 6. The CDR3 extends over 17 amino acids. The CDR3 bases are TGTGCCACCAGCAGAGATTATGGCGGGGGGGTCTACAATGAGCAGTTCTTC. Its translation is CATSRDYGGGVYNEQFF.

The chain recombines TRBV5-4 with TRBJ1-3; unclear D gene. Between the trimmed V and J ends, which lost 1 base and 4 bases, there was a span of 3 bases. Germline CDR1 SGHNT, CDR2 YYREEE (reference sequence). This CDR3 is 12 amino acids long. CDR3: CASSLPGNTIYF. For the CDR3, the DNA is TGTGCCAGCAGCTTGCCGGGAAACACCATATATTTT.

The rearrangement links TRBV5-5 to TRBJ1-6, with a tentative D call TRBD1 (6 bases). The germline V and J ends were trimmed by 4 bases and 9 bases, with 17 bases remaining between them. CDR3 length equals 15 residues. The germline gives CDR1 SGHKS, CDR2 YYEKEE (reference sequence). CDR3 residues: CASSTRYRESSPLHF. CDR3 nucleotide sequence: TGTGCCAGCAGCACCCGGTACAGGGAGAGTTCACCCCTCCACTTT.

The V and J genes are TRBV27 and TRBJ2-5; D might be TRBD1 (6 bases). Germline CDR1 reads MNHEY; CDR2 reads SMNVEV (reference sequence). Trimming left V 5 bases short and J 5 bases short, with 18 bases between. The CDR3 runs 15 residues. CDR3 coding DNA: TGTGCCAGCAGTCCATACCCCCCCAGGGGCGAGACCCAGTACTTC. Its protein is CASSPYPPRGETQYF.

Only a few counts were recorded for this clone. The chain is built from TRBV6-5 and TRBJ2-5; a weak D match, TRBD2 (5 bases). The CDR3 loop spans 14 amino acids. Germline V lookup: CDR1 MNHEY, CDR2 SVGAGI. Trimming stripped 10 bases from V and 5 bases from J, with 20 bases between. The CDR3 bases are TGTGCCATCCTACCATTGCGAAGGAGGGAGACCCAGTACTTC. This gives the protein CAILPLRRRETQYF.

The chain is built from TRBV5-1 and TRBJ2-1, with no clear D. The CDR3 consists of 14 residues. V lost 0 bases, J lost 4 bases, and 8 bases lay in between. CDR1 and CDR2 (germline): SGHRS, YFSETQ. This CDR3 is CASSLAGRYNEQFF. The CDR3 region has the DNA TGCGCCAGCAGCTTGGCCGGTCGGTACAATGAGCAGTTCTTC.

The V call is TRBV7-9, the J call TRBJ1-2; TRBD1 matches at 7 bases. Germline V lookup: CDR1 SEHNR, CDR2 FQNEAQ (reference sequence). The CDR3 is 14 residues long. Unmatched junction bases numbered 5, after V lost 1 base and J lost 6 bases. The CDR3 sequence: CASSLVAGGDGYTF. The DNA for the CDR3 is TGTGCCAGCAGCTTAGTTGCAGGGGGAGATGGCTACACCTTC.

This clone was picked up one time. The DNA for the CDR3 is TGTGCCAGCAGCTCTGGTACAGGTAGCTTCCAAGATACGCAGTATTTT. Translation: CASSSGTGSFQDTQYF. The gene calls are TRBV5-7 and TRBJ2-3, with D possibly being TRBD1 (5 bases). TRBV5-7 is recorded as an ORF, its role being uncertain. V was trimmed by 3 bases and J by 5 bases, leaving 19 bases between them. The CDR3 has 16 residues.

The J gene is TRBJ1-2, the V gene TRBV28, with 7 bases matching TRBD1. Germline lookup yields CDR1 MDHEN and CDR2 SYDVKM. With 4 bases clipped from V and 3 bases from J, the junction kept 11 bases outside the gene matches. The CDR3 runs 16 residues. The CDR3 bases are TGTGCCAGCAGTTCCCTTTCAGGGGGAGTCGACTATGGCTACACCTTC. It yields the protein CASSSLSGGVDYGYTF.

The chain employs TRBV5-1 and TRBJ2-2, with D perhaps TRBD2 (7 bases). The CDR3 is 16 residues long. V was cut by 0 bases and J by 4 bases, with 13 bases left in between. Germline loops: CDR1 SGHRS, CDR2 YFSETQ. The CDR3: CASSLVGGVGTGELFF. Written as DNA, the CDR3 is TGCGCCAGCAGCTTGGTAGGGGGGGTCGGCACCGGGGAGCTGTTTTTT.

The rearrangement links TRBV5-6 to TRBJ2-5; 11 bases fit TRBD1. Gene TRBJ2-7 matches the end of the DNA better, so the J call may be wrong. The germline V gene has CDR1 SGHDT and CDR2 YYEEEE. This CDR3 is 16 amino acids long. The CDR3 protein is CASSLPGQGASYEQYF. CDR3 DNA: TGTGCCAGCAGCTTACCCGGACAGGGGGCTTCCTACGAGCAGTACTTC.

The V gene is TRBV7-2, the J gene TRBJ2-1, with TRBD1 as a possible D gene (6 bases). This CDR3 comprises 15 residues. CDR1 and CDR2 (germline): SGHTA, FQGNSA. V was trimmed by 5 bases and J by 2 bases, leaving 13 bases between them. The CDR3, as DNA: TGTGCCAGCAGCCCCGACAGGCAGCCCTACAATGAGCAGTTCTTC. Its protein product is CASSPDRQPYNEQFF.

The chain uses TRBV25-1 and TRBJ1-3, with D unresolved. Germline V lookup: CDR1 MGHDK, CDR2 SYGVNS. CDR3 length equals 14 residues. Trimming took 6 bases from V and 0 from J, leaving 9 bases between them. CDR3 amino acids: CASREGNSGNTIYF. The CDR3 DNA sequence: TGTGCCAGCAGAGAGGGTAACTCTGGAAACACCATATATTTT.

The CDR3 coding sequence is TGTGCCAGGGGACATCTCTACGAGCAGTACTTC. This sequence encodes CARGHLYEQYF. This chain joins TRBV30 and TRBJ2-5; tentative D call: TRBD1 (6 bases). The DNA end is a closer match to TRBJ2-7, so the J assignment may be wrong. Germline assignment: CDR1 GTSNPN and CDR2 SVGIG (reference sequence). The CDR3 length is 11 residues.

This clone was counted once. V usage is TRBV27 and J usage is TRBJ2-1; 9 bases are shared with TRBD2. V shed 8 bases and J 8 bases; nucleotides not matched to a gene: 19. Per the germline V gene, CDR1 is MNHEY and CDR2 is SMNVEV (reference sequence). CDR3 length: 17 residues. CDR3: CASAPVRGGSGRDEQFF. The CDR3 DNA reads as TGTGCCAGCGCCCCAGTGCGGGGGGGCTCAGGTCGGGATGAGCAGTTCTTC.

V and J are TRBV5-6 and TRBJ2-7; no clear D gene. Germline lookup yields CDR1 SGHDT and CDR2 YYEEEE. Between the trimmed V and J ends, which lost 2 bases and 2 bases, there was a span of 14 bases. The CDR3 is 15 amino acids. The CDR3 DNA reads TGTGCCAGCAGCTTCCTACAGCAGAGACCCTACGAGCAGTACTTC. Protein sequence: CASSFLQQRPYEQYF.

V and J are TRBV28 and TRBJ1-2, with 9 bases lining up with TRBD1. After removal of 5 bases from V and 4 bases from J, the junction contained 8 bases not matched to a gene. The CDR3 is made up of 15 amino acids. Germline V CDR1 and CDR2: MDHEN, SYDVKM. The CDR3 protein is CASSAPGTGSYGYTF. The CDR3 DNA sequence: TGTGCCAGCAGTGCCCCCGGGACAGGGTCCTATGGCTACACCTTC.

The chain has TRBV2 and TRBJ1-1, with 8 bases matching TRBD1. Germline assignment: CDR1 SNHLY and CDR2 FYNNEI. J gave up 1 base and V 6 bases, and 7 bases lay outside the gene matches. The CDR3 is made up of 15 amino acids. CDR3 protein: CASRGRGRGNTEAFF. In DNA, the CDR3 is TGTGCCAGCAGAGGCAGGGGGCGCGGGAACACTGAAGCTTTCTTT.

The table lists this clone with a few counts. CDR3 sequence: CASSYRYEQYF. DNA of the CDR3: TGTGCCAGCAGTTACCGCTACGAGCAGTACTTC. The V call is TRBV6-5, the J call TRBJ2-7; D not certain. From germline, CDR1 is MNHEY and CDR2 SVGAGI. Trimming shortened V by 2 bases and J by 3 bases, and 2 bases separated the two germline ends. This CDR3 has 11 amino acids.

V usage is TRBV5-1 and J usage is TRBJ2-2; D is ambiguous. Germline V gene data show CDR1 as SGHRS and CDR2 as YFSETQ. The CDR3 runs 14 residues. V lost 0 bases to trimming and J lost 6 bases, with 9 bases between them. The CDR3 protein is CASSLGHGSGELFF. For the CDR3, the DNA is TGCGCCAGCAGCTTGGGCCACGGTTCCGGGGAGCTGTTTTTT.

The V gene is TRBV18, the J gene TRBJ2-5; 9 bases are shared with TRBD1. J was trimmed by 4 bases and V by 3 bases; bases with no gene match: 3. Germline CDR1 and CDR2: KGHSH and LQKENI. The CDR3 runs to 14 residues. Here the CDR3 reads CASSPTGGRETQYF. DNA of the CDR3: TGTGCCAGCTCACCGACAGGGGGACGAGAGACCCAGTACTTC.

In its sample, this clone was seen once. The chain employs TRBV30 and TRBJ2-3, with TRBD2 matching 12 bases. The CDR3 consists of 18 residues. Germline trimming cut 0 bases from V and 2 bases from J; bases unmatched to any gene: 9. Germline-derived CDR1 and CDR2 are GTSNPN and SVGIG (reference sequence). This CDR3 is CAWSVYRRTSGNTDTQYF. In DNA form, the CDR3 reads TGTGCCTGGAGTGTATATCGCCGGACTAGCGGGAACACAGATACGCAGTATTTT.

V is TRBV6-1 and J is TRBJ1-5; D is undetermined. The CDR3 is made up of 14 amino acids. Germline V gene sequence: CDR1 MNHNS, CDR2 SASEGT. The ends were cut back, 2 bases at V and 3 bases at J, with 8 bases in the middle. The CDR3 loop is CASSEQRLNQPQHF. In nucleotides, the CDR3 is TGTGCCAGCAGTGAACAGCGTCTCAATCAGCCCCAGCATTTT.

The DNA for the CDR3 is TGTGCCAGCCGTAGACTAGCGGGACTCACAGATACGCAGTATTTT. Translating it yields CASRRLAGLTDTQYF. The chain couples TRBV2 to TRBJ2-3; 11 nucleotides match TRBD2. Germline V gene data show CDR1 as SNHLY and CDR2 as FYNNEI. The CDR3 runs to 15 residues. Trimming at V came to 8 bases and at J to 2 bases, leaving 6 bases not matched to a gene.

Regarding this clone: At one end, the junction sequence differs from germline, possibly due to a read error. The chain combines TRBV7-2 with TRBJ1-5; D unclear. CDR1 is SGHTA and CDR2 is FQGNSA in the germline V gene. The CDR3 is 14 amino acids. The DNA of the CDR3 is TGTGCCAGCAGTTTAGGAGGCGGCAATCAGCCCCAGCATTTT. Translated, it gives CASSLGGGNQPQHF.

This chain uses TRBV30 with TRBJ1-4, with a weak D call TRBD1 (6 bases). The CDR3 length is 18 residues. Germline loops: CDR1 GTSNPN, CDR2 SVGIG (reference sequence). The V end was cut by 5 bases, the J end by 7 bases, with 29 bases between. CDR3 DNA sequence: TGTGCCTGGTCCAGATTGGCCCCAACAGGGACGCTAGGTGAAAAACTGTTTTTT. Protein: CAWSRLAPTGTLGEKLFF.

This clone appeared a few times. This rearrangement joins TRBV4-3 to TRBJ1-6, with D tentatively TRBD1 (5 bases). Germline V gene lookup returns CDR1 LGHNA and CDR2 YSLEER. The CDR3 sequence is 15 residues long. Trimming stripped 0 bases from V and 5 bases from J, with 8 bases between. In DNA form, the CDR3 reads TGCGCCAGCAGCCAAGAAGGAGGGGATAATTCACCCCTCCACTTT. Protein sequence: CASSQEGGDNSPLHF.